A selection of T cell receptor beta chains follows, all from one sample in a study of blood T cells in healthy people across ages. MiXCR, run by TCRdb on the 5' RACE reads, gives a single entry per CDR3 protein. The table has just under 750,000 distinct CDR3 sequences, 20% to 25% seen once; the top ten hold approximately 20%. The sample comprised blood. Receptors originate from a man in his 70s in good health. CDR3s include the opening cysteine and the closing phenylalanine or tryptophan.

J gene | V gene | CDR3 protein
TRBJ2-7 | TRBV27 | CASSLKGPKGTYEQYF
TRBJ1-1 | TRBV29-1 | CSWRGTEAFF
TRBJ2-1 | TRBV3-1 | CASSQRGYGAEQFF
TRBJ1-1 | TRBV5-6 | CASSLPPINTEAFF
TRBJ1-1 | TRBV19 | CASKGRQATGNTEAFF
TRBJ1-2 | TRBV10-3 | CAIGDRFNYGYTF
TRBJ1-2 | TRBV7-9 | CASSPETGWNGYTF
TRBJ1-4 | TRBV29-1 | CSAQTASVHEKLFF
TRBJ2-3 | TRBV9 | CASSVTGTDTQYF
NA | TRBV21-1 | CASSKRGLLYEQYF
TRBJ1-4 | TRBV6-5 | CASSYKPGAEKLFF
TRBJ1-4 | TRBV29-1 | CSARDRNEKLFF
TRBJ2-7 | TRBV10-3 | CAISEGETGWSYEQYF
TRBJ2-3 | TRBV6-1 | CASMVATDTQYF
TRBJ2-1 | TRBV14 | CASSPDRGGNNEQFF
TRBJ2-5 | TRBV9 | CASSVGGSGRAETQYF
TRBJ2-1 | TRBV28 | CASSNWRREGPNEQFF
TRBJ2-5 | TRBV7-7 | CASSPGRRQETQYF
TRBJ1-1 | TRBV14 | CASSQLHLGITEAFF
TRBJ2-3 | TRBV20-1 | CSARVLAGRSSTDTQYF
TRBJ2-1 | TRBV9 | CASSVGGDITHNEQFF
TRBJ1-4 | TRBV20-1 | CSAREGGGVYSTNEKLFF
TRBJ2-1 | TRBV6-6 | CASSPSGGSHNEQFF
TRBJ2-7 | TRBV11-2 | CASSLEAGALHEQYF
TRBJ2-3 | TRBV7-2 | CASSVRNTQYF
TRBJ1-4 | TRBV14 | CASSQVQGLATNEKLFF
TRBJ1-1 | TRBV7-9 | CASSGPRPGSRVMVDTEAFF
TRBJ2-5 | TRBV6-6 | CASSTLQETQYF
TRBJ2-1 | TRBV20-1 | CSARDLDHEQFF
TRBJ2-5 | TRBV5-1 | CASSFTGPVETQYF
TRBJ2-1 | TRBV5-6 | CASSWENNEQFF
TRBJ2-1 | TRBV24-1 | CATSDSDSDNEQFF
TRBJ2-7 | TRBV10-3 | CAISGQGAKEQYF
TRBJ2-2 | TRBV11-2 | CASSSGLAGELFF
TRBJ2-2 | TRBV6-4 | CASSEGGGYTGELFF
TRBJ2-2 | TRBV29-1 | CSVEEGAVNTGELFF
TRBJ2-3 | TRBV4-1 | CASSPTGKGTDTQYF
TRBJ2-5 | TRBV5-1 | CASSLLSEETQYF
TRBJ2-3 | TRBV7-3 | CASSFLLSDTQYF
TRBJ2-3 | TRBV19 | CASSAIARTDTQYF
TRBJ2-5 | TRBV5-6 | CASSVPAAIETQYF
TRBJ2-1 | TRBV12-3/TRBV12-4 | CASSRVAEQFF
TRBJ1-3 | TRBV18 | CASSPSTGLSGNTIYF
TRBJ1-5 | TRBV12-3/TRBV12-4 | CASNPEPPGDQPQHF
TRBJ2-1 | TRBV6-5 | CASSYARNNEQFF
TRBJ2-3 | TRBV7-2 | CASSFSPNRAITDTQYF
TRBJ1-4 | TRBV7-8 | CASSPTGGGTNEKLFF
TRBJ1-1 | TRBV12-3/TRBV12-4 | CASSLGRMNTEAFF
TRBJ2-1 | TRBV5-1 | CASSRTGGASYNEQFF
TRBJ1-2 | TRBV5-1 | CASSPTAGWDYGYTF
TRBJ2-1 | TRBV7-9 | CASSLPYGTDYNEQFF
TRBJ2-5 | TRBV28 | CASSPQRGRETQYF
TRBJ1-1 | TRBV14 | CASSTTSGGGEAFF